The T cell receptor (beta chain) described here comes from a study of cytomegalovirus exposure and HLA in healthy donors. About the research overall: As an earlier analysis found, roughly 180 million T cells yielded 95 million to 130 million unique TCR beta sequences.

Vbeta (60) and Jbeta (13) primers were used in the PCR. Clones were read by immunoSEQ multiplex PCR, and TCRdb kept only the in-frame ones, dropping some. The sample contains 110,000 or so clones, 60% to 80% of which appear only once. The CDR3 contains 19 residues. Trimming left V 4 bases short and J 4 bases short, with 27 bases between. Germline V gene data show CDR1 as SGHRS and CDR2 as YFSETQ. Material: PBMCs. The receptor was derived from a man aged 45-60 years in good health and CMV-seropositive. This chain joins TRBV5-1 and TRBJ1-3, with D possibly TRBD1 on 6 matching bases. The CDR3 here is CASSEGLTGSILRGNTIYF. The CDR3 nucleotides are TGCGCCAGCAGCGAAGGACTTACAGGGTCCATTCTTAGAGGAAACACCATATATTTT.